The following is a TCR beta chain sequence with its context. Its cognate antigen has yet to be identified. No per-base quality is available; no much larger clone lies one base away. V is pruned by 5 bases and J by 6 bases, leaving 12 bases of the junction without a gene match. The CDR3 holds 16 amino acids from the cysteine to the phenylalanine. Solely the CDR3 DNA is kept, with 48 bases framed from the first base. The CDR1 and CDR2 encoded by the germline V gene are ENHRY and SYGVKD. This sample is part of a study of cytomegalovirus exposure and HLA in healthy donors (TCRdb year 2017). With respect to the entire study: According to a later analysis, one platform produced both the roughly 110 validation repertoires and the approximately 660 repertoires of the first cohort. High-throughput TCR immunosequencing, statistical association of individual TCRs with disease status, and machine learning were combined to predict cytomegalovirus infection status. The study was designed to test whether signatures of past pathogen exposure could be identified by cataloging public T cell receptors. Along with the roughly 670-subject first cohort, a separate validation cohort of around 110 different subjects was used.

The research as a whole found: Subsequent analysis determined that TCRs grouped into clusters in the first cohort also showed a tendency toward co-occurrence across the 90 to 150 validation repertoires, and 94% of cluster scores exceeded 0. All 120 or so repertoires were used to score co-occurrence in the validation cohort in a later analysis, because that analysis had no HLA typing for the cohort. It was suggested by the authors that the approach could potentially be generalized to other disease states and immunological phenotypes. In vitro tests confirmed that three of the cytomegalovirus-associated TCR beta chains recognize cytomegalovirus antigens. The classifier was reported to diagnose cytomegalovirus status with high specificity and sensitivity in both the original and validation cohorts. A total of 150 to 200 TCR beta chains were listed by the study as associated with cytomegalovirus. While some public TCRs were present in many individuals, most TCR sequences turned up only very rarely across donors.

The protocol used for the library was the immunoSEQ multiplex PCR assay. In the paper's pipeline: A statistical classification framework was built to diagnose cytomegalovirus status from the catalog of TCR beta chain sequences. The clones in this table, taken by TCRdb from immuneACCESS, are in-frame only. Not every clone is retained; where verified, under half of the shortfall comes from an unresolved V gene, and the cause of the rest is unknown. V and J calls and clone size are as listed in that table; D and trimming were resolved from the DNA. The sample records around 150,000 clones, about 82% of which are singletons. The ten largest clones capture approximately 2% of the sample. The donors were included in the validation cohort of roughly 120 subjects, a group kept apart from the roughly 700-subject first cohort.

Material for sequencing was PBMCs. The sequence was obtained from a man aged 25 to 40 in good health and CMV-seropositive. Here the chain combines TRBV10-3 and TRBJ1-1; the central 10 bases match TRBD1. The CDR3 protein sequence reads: CAISLSGTGDLAEAFF. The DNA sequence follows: TGTGCCATCAGTTTATCCGGGACAGGGGATTTAGCTGAAGCTTTCTTT.